Following are 12 T cell receptor beta chains from one sample sequenced in a study of shared clonotypes between healthy human individuals. Assay: immunoSEQ multiplex PCR; the TCRdb copy retains only in-frame clones and omits some. Among a few million clones listed, 85% to 95% were seen once. The sequenced sample was naive CD4+ T cells from PBMCs. Subset denoted: CD45RA+ positively selected. These receptors were taken from a young man in good health. Some clones in this sample may be carry-over from other donors' samples.

V usage is TRBV19 and J usage is TRBJ2-2; 10 bases agree with TRBD2. This CDR3 region has 18 residues. V was clipped by 4 bases and J by 1 base; unmatched bases: 9. Germline V gene sequence: CDR1 LNHDA, CDR2 SQIVND (reference sequence). The CDR3 is CASSTAPGTSVNTGELFF. In DNA form, the CDR3 reads TGTGCCAGTAGTACCGCTCCCGGGACTAGCGTGAACACCGGGGAGCTGTTTTTT.

The CDR3 sequence: CATSRDGGGNEKLFF. DNA of the CDR3: TGTGCCACCAGCAGAGATGGAGGGGGTAATGAAAAACTGTTTTTT. This chain joins TRBV15 and TRBJ1-4; D might be TRBD1 (6 bases). The CDR3 loop spans 15 amino acids. Germline V lookup: CDR1 LNHNV, CDR2 YYDKDF (reference sequence). The V and J ends lost 0 bases and 4 bases respectively, with 9 bases between them.

The rearrangement uses TRBV18 and TRBJ1-1; D is undetermined. This CDR3 is built from 11 residues. Trimming shortened V by 8 bases and J by 3 bases, and 7 bases separated the two germline ends. Germline V gene sequence: CDR1 KGHSH, CDR2 LQKENI. CDR3: CASRRDTEAFF. CDR3 sequence (DNA): TGTGCCAGCCGGAGGGACACTGAAGCTTTCTTT.

The chain couples TRBV28 to TRBJ1-3; TRBD1 matches at 7 bases. Germline V lookup: CDR1 MDHEN, CDR2 SYDVKM. The CDR3 consists of 16 residues. Germline trimming cut 5 bases from V and 0 bases from J; bases unmatched to any gene: 7. The CDR3 sequence is CASSETGTDSGNTIYF. CDR3 bases: TGTGCCAGCAGTGAAACAGGGACAGACTCTGGAAACACCATATATTTT.

For this clone: In the same sample, other DNA sequences code for this CDR3. This chain links TRBV20-1 with TRBJ2-5; D unclear. Trimming shortened V by 3 bases and J by 2 bases, and 4 bases separated the two germline ends. The CDR3 totals 11 residues. Germline loops: CDR1 DFQATT, CDR2 SNEGSKA (reference sequence). The chain's CDR3 is CSARGQETQYF. The DNA of the CDR3 is TGCAGTGCTAGGGGACAAGAGACCCAGTACTTC.

The chain employs TRBV2 and TRBJ1-1; D call uncertain. Trimming shortened V by 6 bases and J by 7 bases, and 12 bases separated the two germline ends. Germline-derived CDR1 and CDR2 are SNHLY and FYNNEI. There are 12 residues in the CDR3. The DNA of the CDR3 is TGTGCCAGCAGCCCCATTCTCTTTGAAGCTTTCTTT. This codes for CASSPILFEAFF. Together with reference TRBV2 and TRBJ1-1, the CDR3 gives the full variable domain: EPEVTQTPSHQVTQMGQEVILRCVPISNHLYFYWYRQILGQKVEFLVSFYNNEISEKSEIFDDQFSVERPDGSNFTLKIRSTKLEDSAMYFCASSPILFEAFFGQGTRLTVV.

This chain joins TRBV4-1 and TRBJ2-5, with 11 nucleotides matching TRBD2. This CDR3 has 14 amino acids. V was pared by 1 base and J by 9 bases, with 4 bases of the junction left unmatched. The germline CDR1 and CDR2 sequences are MGHRA and YSYEKL. The CDR3 is CASSQVVAGGAQYF. Here the CDR3 DNA reads TGCGCCAGCAGCCAAGTCGTAGCGGGGGGGGCCCAGTACTTC.

The V and J genes are TRBV4-2 and TRBJ1-5; no clear D gene. CDR1 and CDR2 (germline): LGHNA, YNFKEQ. This CDR3 contains 15 residues. V lost 0 bases and J lost 7, with 13 bases in between. In DNA, the CDR3 is TGTGCCAGCAGCCAAGATTTGGGATCGCGGCAGCCCCAGCATTTT. Residues: CASSQDLGSRQPQHF.

This chain links TRBV9 with TRBJ2-2, with 8 bases identical to TRBD1. Trimming at V came to 4 bases and at J to 7 bases, leaving 12 bases not matched to a gene. This CDR3 contains 16 residues. Germline V lookup: CDR1 SGDLS, CDR2 YYNGEE. CDR3 in amino acids: CASSPFPRGRGGELFF. DNA for the CDR3: TGTGCCAGCAGCCCATTCCCCAGGGGGCGCGGCGGGGAGCTGTTTTTT.

Concerning this clone: Additional DNA sequences in this sample encode the identical CDR3. This chain uses TRBV4-1 with TRBJ1-2; D may be TRBD1 (5 bases). V shed 1 base and J shed 0 bases, with 12 bases lying between them. The germline V gene encodes CDR1 MGHRA and CDR2 YSYEKL. The CDR3 totals 16 residues. DNA for the CDR3: TGCGCCAGCAGCCAAGTCCCTGGGACTTCTAACTATGGCTACACCTTC. This gives the protein CASSQVPGTSNYGYTF.

The CDR3 DNA sequence: TGTGCCTGGATCCCGGGGCGCCAGGGTATTTTTTACTTC. Amino acid sequence: CAWIPGRQGIFYF. This chain uses TRBV30 with TRBJ2-5, with D perhaps matching TRBD1 or TRBD2 (5 bases each). Trimming cost V 4 bases and J 14 bases, with 23 bases left between them. This CDR3 contains 13 residues. The germline V gene encodes CDR1 GTSNPN and CDR2 SVGIG (reference sequence).

V and J are TRBV15 and TRBJ1-1, with 10 bases aligning to TRBD1. Germline V CDR1 and CDR2: LNHNV, YYDKDF (reference sequence). This CDR3 spans 18 amino acids. The V gene end was trimmed by 0 bases and the J gene end by 2 bases; junction bases not matched to a gene: 9. CDR3 region: CATSRDVGTGDNNTEAFF. Written as DNA, the CDR3 is TGTGCCACCAGCAGAGATGTTGGGACAGGGGATAATAACACTGAAGCTTTCTTT. The complete variable domain, with remaining parts taken from reference TRBV15 and TRBJ1-1, reads DAMVIQNPRYQVTQFGKPVTLSCSQTLNHNVMYWYQQKSSQAPKLLFHYYDKDFNNEADTPDNFQSRRPNTSFCFLDIRSPGLGDTAMYLCATSRDVGTGDNNTEAFFGQGTRLTVV.